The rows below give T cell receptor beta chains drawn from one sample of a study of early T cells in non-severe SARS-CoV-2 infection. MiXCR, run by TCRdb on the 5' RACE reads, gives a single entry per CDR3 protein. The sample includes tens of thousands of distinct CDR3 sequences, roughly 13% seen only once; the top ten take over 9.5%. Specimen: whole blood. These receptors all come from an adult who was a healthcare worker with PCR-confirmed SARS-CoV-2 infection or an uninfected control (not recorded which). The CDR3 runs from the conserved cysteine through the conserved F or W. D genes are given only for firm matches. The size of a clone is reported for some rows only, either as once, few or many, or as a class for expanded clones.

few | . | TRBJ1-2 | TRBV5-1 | TGCGCCAGCAGCTTGGCCACAGACTATGGCTACACCTTC | CASSLATDYGYTF
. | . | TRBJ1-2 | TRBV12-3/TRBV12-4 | TGTGCCAGCAGTCCTGATCTAGGGGGCTACACCTTC | CASSPDLGGYTF
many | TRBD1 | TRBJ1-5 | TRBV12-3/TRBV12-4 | TGTGCCAGCAGCCCCGACAGGGGAGGTCAGCCCCAGCATTTT | CASSPDRGGQPQHF
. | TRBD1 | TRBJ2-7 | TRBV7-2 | TGTGCCAGCAGCCCTGGGACAGGGAAAGCCTACGAGCAGTACTTC | CASSPGTGKAYEQYF
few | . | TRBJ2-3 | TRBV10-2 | TGCGCCAGCATGTTCACAGATACGCAGTATTTT | CASMFTDTQYF
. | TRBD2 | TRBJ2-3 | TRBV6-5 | TGTGCCAGCAGTCGTAGCGGGGGGATGAGCACAGATACGCAGTATTTT | CASSRSGGMSTDTQYF
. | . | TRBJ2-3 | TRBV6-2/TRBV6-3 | TGTGCCAGCAGTTACTTCGGGCGAGGGGCCGATACGCAGTATTTT | CASSYFGRGADTQYF
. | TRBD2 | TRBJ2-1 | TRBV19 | TGTGCCAGTAGTAGGGCGGGGGGCCCCCTGAGGGAGCAGTTCTTC | CASSRAGGPLREQFF
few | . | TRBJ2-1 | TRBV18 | TGTGCCAGCTCGCCCCGCGGCCCTTACAATGAGCAGTTCTTC | CASSPRGPYNEQFF
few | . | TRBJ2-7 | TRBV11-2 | TGTGCCAGCAGCTTAAGGGCGGTCTACGAGCAGTACTTC | CASSLRAVYEQYF
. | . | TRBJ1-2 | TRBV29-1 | TGCAGCGTCCCCCGGAGCCCGAGCACCTATGGCTACACCTTC | CSVPRSPSTYGYTF
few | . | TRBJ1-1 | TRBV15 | TGTGCCACCAGCACCTCCTTGGACAGTGAAGCTTTCTTT | CATSTSLDSEAFF
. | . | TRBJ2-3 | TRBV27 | TGTGCCAGCAGTTTAGTTACCCGGCCAGATACGCAGTATTTT | CASSLVTRPDTQYF
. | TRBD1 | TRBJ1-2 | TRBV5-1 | TGCGCCAGCAGGGAAGGACAGGAGCTTAGCGGCTACACCTTC | CASREGQELSGYTF
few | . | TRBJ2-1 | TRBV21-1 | TGTGCCAGCAGCGTAACAGGACCCTCCTACAATGAGCAGTTCTTC | CASSVTGPSYNEQFF
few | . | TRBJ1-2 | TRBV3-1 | TGTGCCAGCAGCCAAGATGAGGCCTATGGCTACACCTTC | CASSQDEAYGYTF